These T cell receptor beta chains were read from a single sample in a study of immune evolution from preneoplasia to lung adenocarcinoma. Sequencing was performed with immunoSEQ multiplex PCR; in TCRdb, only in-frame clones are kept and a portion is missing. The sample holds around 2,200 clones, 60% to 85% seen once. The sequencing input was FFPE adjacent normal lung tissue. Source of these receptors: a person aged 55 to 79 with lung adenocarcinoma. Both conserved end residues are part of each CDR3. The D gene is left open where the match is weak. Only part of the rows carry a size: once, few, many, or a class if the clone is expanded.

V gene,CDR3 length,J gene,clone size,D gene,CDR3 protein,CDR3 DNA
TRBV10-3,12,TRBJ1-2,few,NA,CAISDDLGGYTF,TGTGCCATCAGTGATGACCTGGGCGGCTACACCTTC
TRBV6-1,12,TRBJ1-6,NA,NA,CVGGGPDSPLHF,TGTGTCGGGGGGGGGCCGGATTCACCCCTCCACTTT
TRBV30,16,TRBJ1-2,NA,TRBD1,CAWSQMPGQGVRGYTF,TGTGCCTGGAGCCAAATGCCGGGACAGGGGGTCCGTGGCTACACCTTC
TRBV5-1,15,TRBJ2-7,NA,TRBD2,CASSLQRGASYEQYF,TGCGCCAGCAGCTTGCAGCGGGGGGCCTCCTACGAGCAGTACTTC
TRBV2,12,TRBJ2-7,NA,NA,CASSDSSYEQYF,TGTGCCAGCAGTGACAGCTCCTACGAGCAGTACTTC
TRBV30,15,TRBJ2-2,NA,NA,CAWSAGIVNTGELFF,TGTGCCTGGAGTGCCGGGATCGTGAACACCGGGGAGCTGTTTTTT
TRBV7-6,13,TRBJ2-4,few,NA,CASSLTEDNIQYF,TGTGCCAGCAGCCTAACAGAGGACAACATTCAGTACTTC
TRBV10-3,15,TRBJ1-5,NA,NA,CAISESRGRNQPQHF,TGTGCCATCAGTGAGTCGAGGGGTCGCAATCAGCCCCAGCATTTT
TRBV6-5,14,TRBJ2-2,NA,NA,CASSDTAGAGELFF,TGTGCCAGCAGTGATACCGCGGGCGCCGGGGAGCTGTTTTTT
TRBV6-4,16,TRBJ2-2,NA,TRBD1,CASSEAGTGGSGELFF,TGTGCCAGCAGTGAAGCCGGGACAGGGGGCTCCGGGGAGCTGTTTTTT
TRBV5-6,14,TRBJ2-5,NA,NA,CASSLWTAQETQYF,TGTGCCAGCAGCTTATGGACAGCGCAAGAGACCCAGTACTTC
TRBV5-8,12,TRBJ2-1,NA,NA,CASSRPTNEQFF,TGTGCCAGCAGCCGCCCCACAAATGAGCAGTTCTTC
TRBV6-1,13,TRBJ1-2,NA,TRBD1,CASSGAGGYGYTF,TGTGCCAGCAGTGGGGCAGGGGGGTATGGCTACACCTTC
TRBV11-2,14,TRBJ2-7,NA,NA,CASSSSGGGYEQYF,TGTGCCAGCAGCTCATCGGGTGGGGGATACGAGCAGTACTTC
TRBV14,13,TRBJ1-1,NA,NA,CASSQQGYTEAFF,TGTGCCAGCAGCCAACAGGGCTACACTGAAGCTTTCTTT
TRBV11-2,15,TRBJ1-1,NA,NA,CASSLTQTADAEAFF,TGTGCCAGCAGCTTAACCCAGACAGCCGACGCTGAAGCTTTCTTT
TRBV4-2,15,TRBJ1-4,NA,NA,CASNPWGGSNEKLFF,TGTGCCAGCAACCCCTGGGGGGGTTCAAATGAAAAACTGTTTTTT
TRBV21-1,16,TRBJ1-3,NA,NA,CASSKVPPHPGNTIYF,TGTGCCAGCAGCAAAGTCCCGCCCCATCCGGGAAACACCATATATTTT
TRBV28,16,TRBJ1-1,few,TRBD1,CASSPRDRGHSTEAFF,TGTGCCAGCAGTCCGAGAGACAGGGGGCATAGCACTGAAGCTTTCTTT
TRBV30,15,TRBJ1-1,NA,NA,CAWSPTGQRNTEAFF,TGTGCCTGGAGCCCTACCGGACAGCGAAACACTGAAGCTTTCTTT
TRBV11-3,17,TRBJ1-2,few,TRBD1,CASSPEGGGFSSYGYTF,TGTGCCAGCAGCCCCGAGGGAGGGGGCTTTAGTAGCTATGGCTACACCTTC
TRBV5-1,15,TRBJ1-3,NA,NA,CASSLVAGSGNTIYF,TGCGCCAGCAGCTTGGTCGCGGGGTCTGGAAACACCATATATTTT
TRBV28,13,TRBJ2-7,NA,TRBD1,CASSLRQGYEQYF,TGTGCCAGCAGTCTAAGACAGGGTTACGAGCAGTACTTC
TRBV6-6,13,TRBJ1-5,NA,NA,CASRTVGNQPQHF,TGTGCCAGCAGGACGGTCGGGAATCAGCCCCAGCATTTT
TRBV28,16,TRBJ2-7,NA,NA,CATLLREGAASYEQYF,TGTGCCACCCTGCTTCGAGAGGGTGCGGCGTCCTACGAGCAGTACTTC
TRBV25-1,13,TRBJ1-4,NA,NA,CASKYGSDEKLFF,TGTGCCAGCAAGTATGGGTCGGATGAAAAACTGTTTTTT
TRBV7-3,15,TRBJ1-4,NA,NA,CASSPSGTLGEKLFF,TGTGCCAGCAGCCCCTCCGGGACACTGGGTGAAAAACTGTTTTTT
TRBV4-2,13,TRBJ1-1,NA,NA,CASSQESAGRAFF,TGTGCCAGCAGCCAAGAATCGGCAGGGCGAGCTTTCTTT
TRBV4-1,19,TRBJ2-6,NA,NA,CASSQEFRGRTSGANVLTF,TGCGCCAGCAGCCAAGAATTCCGGGGGCGCACCTCTGGGGCCAACGTCCTGACTTTC
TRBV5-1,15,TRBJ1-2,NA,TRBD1,CASSLGQGAQYGYTF,TGCGCCAGCAGCTTGGGGCAGGGGGCGCAGTATGGCTACACCTTC
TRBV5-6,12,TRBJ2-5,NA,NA,CASSLVEETQYF,TGTGCCAGCAGCTTAGTAGAAGAGACCCAGTACTTC
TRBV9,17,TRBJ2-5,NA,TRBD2,CASSVAGGYYHQETQYF,TGTGCCAGCAGCGTGGCGGGGGGCTACTACCATCAAGAGACCCAGTACTTC
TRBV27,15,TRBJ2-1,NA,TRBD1,CASSPAGTVIDEQFF,TGTGCCAGCAGCCCTGCCGGGACAGTCATCGATGAGCAGTTCTTC
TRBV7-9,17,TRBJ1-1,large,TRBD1,CASSSFTGTEFLDEAFF,TGTGCCAGCAGCTCTTTCACCGGGACAGAATTTTTGGATGAAGCTTTCTTT
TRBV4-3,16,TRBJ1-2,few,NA,CASSQGEVGTSYGYTF,TGCGCCAGCAGCCAAGGGGAGGTGGGGACCTCCTATGGCTACACCTTC
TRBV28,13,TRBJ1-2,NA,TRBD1,CASSLWAGGGYTF,TGTGCCAGCAGTTTATGGGCAGGGGGAGGCTACACCTTC
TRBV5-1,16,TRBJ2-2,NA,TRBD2,CASSFRTSGGTGELFF,TGCGCCAGCAGCTTCAGGACTAGCGGGGGGACCGGGGAGCTGTTTTTT
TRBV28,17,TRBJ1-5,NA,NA,CASSSDTYRVGNQPQHF,TGTGCCAGCAGTTCCGATACCTACAGGGTTGGCAATCAGCCCCAGCATTTT
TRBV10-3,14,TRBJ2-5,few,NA,CAISAQGGQETQYF,TGTGCCATCAGCGCACAGGGAGGGCAAGAGACCCAGTACTTC
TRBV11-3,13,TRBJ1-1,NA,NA,CASSLSGAAEAFF,TGTGCCAGCAGCTTATCAGGGGCGGCTGAAGCTTTCTTT
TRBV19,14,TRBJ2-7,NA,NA,CASSNGPASYEQYF,TGTGCCAGTAGTAATGGGCCAGCTTCCTACGAGCAGTACTTC
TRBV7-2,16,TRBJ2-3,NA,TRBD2,CASSRSGTSGTDTQYF,TGTGCCAGCAGCCGCTCGGGGACTAGCGGCACAGATACGCAGTATTTT
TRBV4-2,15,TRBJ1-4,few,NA,CASSPWGGSNEKLFF,TGTGCCAGCAGCCCGTGGGGGGGCTCAAATGAAAAACTGTTTTTT
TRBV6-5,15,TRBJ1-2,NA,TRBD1,CASTRLTGTGDGYTF,TGTGCCAGCACTCGATTGACAGGGACGGGTGATGGCTACACCTTC
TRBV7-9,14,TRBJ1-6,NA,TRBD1,CASSSGQSNSPLHF,TGTGCCAGCAGCTCGGGACAGAGTAATTCACCCCTCCACTTT
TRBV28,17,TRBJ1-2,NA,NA,CASSNSGGGLIKYGYTF,TGTGCCAGCAGTAATTCCGGGGGGGGATTAATAAAATATGGCTACACCTTC
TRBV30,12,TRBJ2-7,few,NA,CAWSVRGYEQYF,TGTGCCTGGAGTGTAAGGGGATACGAGCAGTACTTC
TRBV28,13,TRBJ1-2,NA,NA,CASSAPNSGGYTF,TGTGCCAGCAGTGCCCCCAACTCGGGTGGCTACACCTTC
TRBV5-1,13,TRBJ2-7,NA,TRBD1,CANQDRRSYEQYF,TGCGCCAACCAGGACAGGCGTTCCTACGAGCAGTACTTC
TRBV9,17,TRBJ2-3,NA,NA,CASSVAGEVRGTDTQYF,TGTGCCAGCAGCGTAGCCGGGGAGGTCAGGGGCACAGATACGCAGTATTTT
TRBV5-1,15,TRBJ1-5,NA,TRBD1,CASSASTGWDQPQHF,TGCGCCAGCAGCGCCTCGACAGGGTGGGATCAGCCCCAGCATTTT
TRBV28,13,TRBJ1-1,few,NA,CASRRGQNTEAFF,TGTGCCAGCAGACGTGGACAAAACACTGAAGCTTTCTTT